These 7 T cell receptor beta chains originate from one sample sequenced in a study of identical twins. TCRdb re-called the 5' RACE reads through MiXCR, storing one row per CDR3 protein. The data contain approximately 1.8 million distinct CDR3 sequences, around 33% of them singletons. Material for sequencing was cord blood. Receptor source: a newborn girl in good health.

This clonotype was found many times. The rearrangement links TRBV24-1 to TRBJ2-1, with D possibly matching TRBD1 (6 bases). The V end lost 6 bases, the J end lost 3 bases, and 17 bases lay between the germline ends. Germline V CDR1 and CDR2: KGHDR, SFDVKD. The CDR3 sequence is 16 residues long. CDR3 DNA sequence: TGTGCCACCAGTACAGGGAGCCCGAGGGGCTACAATGAGCAGTTCTTC. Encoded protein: CATSTGSPRGYNEQFF.

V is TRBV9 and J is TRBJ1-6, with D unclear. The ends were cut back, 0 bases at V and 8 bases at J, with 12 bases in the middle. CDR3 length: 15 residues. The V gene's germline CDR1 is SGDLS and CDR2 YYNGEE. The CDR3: CASSVDVRRDSPLHF. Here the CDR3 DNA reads TGTGCCAGCAGCGTAGACGTCCGGCGGGATTCACCCCTCCACTTT. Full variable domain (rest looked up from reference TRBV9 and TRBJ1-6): DSGVTQTPKHLITATGQRVTLRCSPRSGDLSVYWYQQSLDQGLQFLIQYYNGEERAKGNILERFSAQQFPDLHSELNLSSLELGDSALYFCASSVDVRRDSPLHFGNGTRLTVT.

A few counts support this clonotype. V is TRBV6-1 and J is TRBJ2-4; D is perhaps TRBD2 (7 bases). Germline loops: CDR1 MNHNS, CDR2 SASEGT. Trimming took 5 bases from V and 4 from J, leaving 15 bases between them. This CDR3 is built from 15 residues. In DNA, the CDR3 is TGTGCCAGCAGTCCCCGTGAGGGGGGGAAAAACATTCAGTACTTC. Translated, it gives CASSPREGGKNIQYF.

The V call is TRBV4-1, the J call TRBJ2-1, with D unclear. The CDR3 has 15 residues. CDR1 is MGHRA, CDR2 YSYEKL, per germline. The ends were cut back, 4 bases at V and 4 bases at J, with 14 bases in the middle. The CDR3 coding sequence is TGCGCCAGCAGCCTTATCCGGACCCAATACAATGAGCAGTTCTTC. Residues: CASSLIRTQYNEQFF.

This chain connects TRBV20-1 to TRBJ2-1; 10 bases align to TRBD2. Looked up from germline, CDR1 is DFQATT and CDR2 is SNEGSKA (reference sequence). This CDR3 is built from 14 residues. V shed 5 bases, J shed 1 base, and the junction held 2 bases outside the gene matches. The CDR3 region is CSASTSGSYNEQFF. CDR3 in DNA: TGCAGTGCTTCGACTAGCGGGTCCTACAATGAGCAGTTCTTC.

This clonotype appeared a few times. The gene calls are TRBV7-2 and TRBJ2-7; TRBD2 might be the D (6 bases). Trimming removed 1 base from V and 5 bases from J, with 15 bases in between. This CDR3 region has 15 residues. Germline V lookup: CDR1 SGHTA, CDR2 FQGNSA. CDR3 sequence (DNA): TGTGCCAGCAGCTTAGAGGCCACCTGGGGGGACGAGCAGTACTTC. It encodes CASSLEATWGDEQYF.

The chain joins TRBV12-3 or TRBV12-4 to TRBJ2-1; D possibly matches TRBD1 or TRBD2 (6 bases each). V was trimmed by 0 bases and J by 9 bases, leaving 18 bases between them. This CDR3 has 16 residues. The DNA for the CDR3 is TGTGCCAGCAGTTTAGCCGGGGGCCCCATTGGGGGTGAGCAGTTCTTC. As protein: CASSLAGGPIGGEQFF.